Detailed here is one T cell receptor beta chain. The antigen remains unidentified. Trimming removed 6 bases at V and 2 bases at J, with 12 bases between. This CDR3 is built from 14 residues. The V gene's germline CDR1 is SNHLY and CDR2 FYNNEI. Since all of the isolated RNA was reverse transcribed, expressed TCRB transcripts were what got sequenced. Some clones are missing from TCRdb's copy, which holds only in-frame ones; the method was immunoSEQ multiplex PCR. The data hold under 500,000 clones, with about 32% observed a single time. This record belongs to a study of beta chain features in type 1 diabetes. Study-wide results and caveats: Whether TCRB rearrangement is influenced by HLA type was left unresolved in this analysis.

This clonotype originated in a man younger than 35 in good health. Sequenced: naive CD4+ T cells from blood. The chain couples TRBV2 to TRBJ2-3, with D unresolved. CDR3 residues: CASSSLTTTDTQYF. CDR3 DNA sequence: TGTGCCAGCAGCTCCTTGACCACCACAGATACGCAGTATTTT.